A selection of T cell receptor beta chains follows, all from one sample in a study of memory CD4+ T cells and cytomegalovirus serostatus. The repertoire was sequenced with immunoSEQ multiplex PCR; TCRdb's copy has only in-frame clones and lacks some. The sample contains 60,000 to 70,000 clones, 76% of which appear only once. The sample comprised memory CD4+ T cells from blood. These receptor sequences come from an adult in good health and CMV-seropositive. CDR3s leave out the opening cysteine and the closing phenylalanine or tryptophan. Each record gives: V gene, CDR3 length, clone size, CDR3 protein. Clone sizes are given selectively: once, few, many, or a class where the clone is expanded.

V gene: TRBV27; CDR3 length: 12; clone size: NA; CDR3 protein: ASQLGASYNEQF
V gene: TRBV20-1; CDR3 length: 9; clone size: few; CDR3 protein: SARGYNEQF
V gene: TRBV18; CDR3 length: 12; clone size: NA; CDR3 protein: ASSEGMEPYEQY
V gene: TRBV6-1; CDR3 length: 11; clone size: NA; CDR3 protein: ASVSSIEGVLT
V gene: TRBV10-3; CDR3 length: 13; clone size: NA; CDR3 protein: AISAGQRAEETQY
V gene: TRBV5-8; CDR3 length: 13; clone size: NA; CDR3 protein: ASSLAPPGGFEAF
V gene: TRBV6-4; CDR3 length: 12; clone size: NA; CDR3 protein: ASSPEGGAYEQY
V gene: TRBV6-6; CDR3 length: 10; clone size: few; CDR3 protein: ASSTTGDGYT
V gene: TRBV12-5; CDR3 length: 22; clone size: NA; CDR3 protein: ASGLVLGRGLAGGRVSPYNEQF
V gene: TRBV5-1; CDR3 length: 15; clone size: NA; CDR3 protein: ASSLGGTSGARETQY
V gene: TRBV7-6; CDR3 length: 13; clone size: NA; CDR3 protein: ASSLERGAGQTQY
V gene: TRBV29-1; CDR3 length: 9; clone size: NA; CDR3 protein: SVMDEETQY
V gene: TRBV14; CDR3 length: 13; clone size: NA; CDR3 protein: ASSQDPSSSYEQY
V gene: TRBV7-3; CDR3 length: 14; clone size: NA; CDR3 protein: ASSLTGTPGAYEQY
V gene: TRBV28; CDR3 length: 13; clone size: NA; CDR3 protein: ASSPRDGSLRGYT
V gene: TRBV29-1; CDR3 length: 8; clone size: NA; CDR3 protein: SVEVNEQF
V gene: TRBV27; CDR3 length: 13; clone size: NA; CDR3 protein: ASSPGTRSTDTQY
V gene: TRBV4-1; CDR3 length: 13; clone size: NA; CDR3 protein: ASSPQLASQETQY
V gene: TRBV5-6; CDR3 length: 12; clone size: NA; CDR3 protein: ASSTEDTHEKLF
V gene: TRBV18; CDR3 length: 11; clone size: NA; CDR3 protein: ASSPAGNQPQH
V gene: TRBV15; CDR3 length: 15; clone size: NA; CDR3 protein: ATSRDSIAGGRSEQF
V gene: TRBV28; CDR3 length: 13; clone size: NA; CDR3 protein: ASSSGTYGANVLT
V gene: TRBV5-1; CDR3 length: 9; clone size: NA; CDR3 protein: ASSGSYEQY
V gene: TRBV11-3; CDR3 length: 11; clone size: NA; CDR3 protein: ASSLGRSDTQY
V gene: TRBV19; CDR3 length: 14; clone size: once; CDR3 protein: ASSRKGQGDYNEQF
V gene: TRBV27; CDR3 length: 12; clone size: NA; CDR3 protein: ASSQGQGYGEAF
V gene: TRBV14; CDR3 length: 13; clone size: NA; CDR3 protein: ASSQVYRAQETQY
V gene: TRBV7-9; CDR3 length: 13; clone size: once; CDR3 protein: ASSLVGGITDTQY
V gene: TRBV19; CDR3 length: 10; clone size: NA; CDR3 protein: ASSITGEKLF
V gene: TRBV20-1; CDR3 length: 9; clone size: NA; CDR3 protein: SVDVGTEAF
V gene: TRBV28; CDR3 length: 16; clone size: NA; CDR3 protein: ASSFWSRGRGLSTEAF
V gene: TRBV5-1; CDR3 length: 16; clone size: NA; CDR3 protein: ASSTGLAGGPSTDTQY
V gene: TRBV4-3; CDR3 length: 16; clone size: NA; CDR3 protein: ASSSRGTGGSTNEKLF
V gene: TRBV5-1; CDR3 length: 11; clone size: NA; CDR3 protein: ASSLGTDTEAF
V gene: TRBV19; CDR3 length: 9; clone size: few; CDR3 protein: ASSIGGRAF
V gene: TRBV11-2; CDR3 length: 15; clone size: NA; CDR3 protein: ASSSDIGQAYNEKLF
V gene: TRBV5-6; CDR3 length: 14; clone size: NA; CDR3 protein: ASSLISSSGANVLT